These T cell receptor beta chains were read from a single sample in a study of technical replicates of blood from a handful of donors. Generated by immunoSEQ multiplex PCR, the TCRdb table keeps only in-frame clones and is missing some. The sample lists about 82,000 clones; under 96% were seen once. Sequenced input: T cells isolated from PBMCs. These receptors came from a human donor in good health. CDR3s leave out the opening cysteine and the closing phenylalanine or tryptophan.

j_gene,v_gene,CDR3aa
TRBJ2-1,TRBV4-3,ASSQEFGLAASYNEQF
TRBJ2-1,TRBV9,ASSVGGLGNEQF
TRBJ2-1,TRBV6-5,ASSTSGTTYNEQF
TRBJ2-7,TRBV4-2,ASSLLPETGGYEQY
TRBJ2-1,TRBV11-3,ASSLDHTSAYNEQF
TRBJ2-3,TRBV7-2,ASSHVAGGQDTQY
TRBJ2-2,TRBV2,ASSETAGTGELF
TRBJ2-6,TRBV15,ATSRVQGANVLT
TRBJ1-1,TRBV11-2,ASSLAQESTEAF
TRBJ2-7,TRBV6-5,ASSYSRTGDSYEQY
TRBJ1-4,TRBV5-8,ASSLSTGDLRKLF
TRBJ1-4,TRBV2,ASRGDNEKLF
TRBJ2-5,TRBV7-3,ASSLVATETQY
TRBJ2-2,TRBV4-1,ASSQGLAGVGTGELF
TRBJ2-3,TRBV28,ASSLGTSGRTTDTQY
TRBJ2-1,TRBV9,ASSKKGLGPNEQF
TRBJ2-1,TRBV6-5,ASSYFTGFEQF
TRBJ1-1,TRBV29-1,SVREVDTEAF
TRBJ2-3,TRBV27,ASSLAGPTDTQY
TRBJ2-7,TRBV9,ASSQDRGRSYEQY
TRBJ2-5,TRBV7-9,ASSPGGGRGEETQY
TRBJ1-5,TRBV30,AWSVLTSNQPQH
TRBJ1-5,TRBV27,ASSLSPGEMGNQPQH
TRBJ2-1,TRBV7-6,ASSLTGGFKNEQF
TRBJ2-7,TRBV6-5,ASSYGAGGTYEQY
TRBJ2-1,TRBV9,ASTSGQGGHNEQF
TRBJ2-1,TRBV5-1,ASRRESYNEQF
TRBJ1-6,TRBV6-5,ASSRDKNSPLH
TRBJ2-3,TRBV2,ASSQLAGGTDTQY
TRBJ2-7,TRBV5-1,ASSLSGIEQY
TRBJ1-5,TRBV7-2,ASSQYGGNQPQH
TRBJ1-2,TRBV19,ASSIGEDNLVDGYT
TRBJ2-6,TRBV7-2,ASSRRGTGANVLT
TRBJ1-5,TRBV7-2,ASSLDLGANGNQPQH
TRBJ2-4,TRBV15,ATSSGTGNIQY
TRBJ1-2,TRBV27,ASSLTREGGYT
TRBJ2-7,TRBV7-9,ASSLEKGLAGDSSYEQY
TRBJ2-1,TRBV23-1,ASHLAWAYNEQF